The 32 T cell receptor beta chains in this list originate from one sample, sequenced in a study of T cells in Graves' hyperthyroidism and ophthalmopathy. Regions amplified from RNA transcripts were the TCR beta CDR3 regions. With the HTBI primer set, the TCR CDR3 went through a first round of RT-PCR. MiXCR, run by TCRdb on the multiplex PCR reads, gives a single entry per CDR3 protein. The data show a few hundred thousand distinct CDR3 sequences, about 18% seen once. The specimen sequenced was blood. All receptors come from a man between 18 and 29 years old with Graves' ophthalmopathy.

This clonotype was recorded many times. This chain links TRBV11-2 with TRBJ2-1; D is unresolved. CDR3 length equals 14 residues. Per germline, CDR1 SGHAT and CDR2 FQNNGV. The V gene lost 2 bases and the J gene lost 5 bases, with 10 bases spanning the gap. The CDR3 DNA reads TGTGCCAGCAGCTTAAGCGATATCAACAATGAGCAGTTCTTC. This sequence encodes CASSLSDINNEQFF. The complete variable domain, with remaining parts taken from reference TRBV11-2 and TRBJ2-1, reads EAGVAQSPRYKIIEKRQSVAFWCNPISGHATLYWYQQILGQGPKLLIQFQNNGVVDDSQLPKDRFSAERLKGVDSTLKIQPAKLEDSAVYLCASSLSDINNEQFFGPGTRLTVL.

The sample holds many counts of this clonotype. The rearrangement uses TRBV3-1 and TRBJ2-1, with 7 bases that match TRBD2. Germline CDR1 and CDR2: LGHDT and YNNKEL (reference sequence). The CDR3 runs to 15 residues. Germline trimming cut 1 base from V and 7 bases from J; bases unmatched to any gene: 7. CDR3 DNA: TGTGCCAGCAGCCAAGTCACGGGGGGTAATAATGAGCAGTTCTTC. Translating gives CASSQVTGGNNEQFF.

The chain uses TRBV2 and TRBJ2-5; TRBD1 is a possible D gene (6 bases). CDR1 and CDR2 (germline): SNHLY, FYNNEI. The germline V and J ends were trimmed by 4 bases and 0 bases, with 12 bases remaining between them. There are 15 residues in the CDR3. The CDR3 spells CASSGNRAYQETQYF. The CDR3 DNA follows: TGTGCCAGCAGTGGGAACAGGGCGTACCAAGAGACCCAGTACTTC.

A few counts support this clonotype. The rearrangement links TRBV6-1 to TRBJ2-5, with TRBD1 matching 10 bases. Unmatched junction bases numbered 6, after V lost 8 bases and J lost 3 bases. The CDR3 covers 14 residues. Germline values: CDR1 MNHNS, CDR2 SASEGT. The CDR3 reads CASLTGTGEETQYF. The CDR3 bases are TGTGCCAGCCTAACCGGGACAGGGGAAGAGACCCAGTACTTC.

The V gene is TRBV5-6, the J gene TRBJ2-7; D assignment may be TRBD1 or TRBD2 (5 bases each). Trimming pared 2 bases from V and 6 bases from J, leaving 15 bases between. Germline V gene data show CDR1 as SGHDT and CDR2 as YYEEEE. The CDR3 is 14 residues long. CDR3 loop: CASSLGTLYFEQYF. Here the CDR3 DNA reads TGTGCCAGCAGCTTAGGGACCCTTTACTTCGAGCAGTACTTC.

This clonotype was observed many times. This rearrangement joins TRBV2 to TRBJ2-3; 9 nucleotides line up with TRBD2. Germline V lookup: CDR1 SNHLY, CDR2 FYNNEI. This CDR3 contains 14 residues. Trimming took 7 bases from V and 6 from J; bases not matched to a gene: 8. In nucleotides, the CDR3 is TGTGCCAGCAACTTGCGGGGGGGCCCCGATACGCAGTATTTT. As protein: CASNLRGGPDTQYF. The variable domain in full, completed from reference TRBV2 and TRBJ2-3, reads EPEVTQTPSHQVTQMGQEVILRCVPISNHLYFYWYRQILGQKVEFLVSFYNNEISEKSEIFDDQFSVERPDGSNFTLKIRSTKLEDSAMYFCASNLRGGPDTQYFGPGTRLTVL.

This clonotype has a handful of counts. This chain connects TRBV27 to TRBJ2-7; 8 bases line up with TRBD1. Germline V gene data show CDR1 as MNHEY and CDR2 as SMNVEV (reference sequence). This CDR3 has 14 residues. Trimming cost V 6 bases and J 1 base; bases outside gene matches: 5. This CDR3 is CASRPWTGSYEQYF. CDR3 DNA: TGTGCCAGCAGACCTTGGACAGGGTCCTACGAGCAGTACTTC.

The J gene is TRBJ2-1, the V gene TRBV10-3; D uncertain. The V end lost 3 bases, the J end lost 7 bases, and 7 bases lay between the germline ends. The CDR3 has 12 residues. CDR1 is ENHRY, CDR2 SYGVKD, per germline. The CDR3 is CAISDKMNEQFF. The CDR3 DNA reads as TGTGCCATCAGTGACAAGATGAATGAGCAGTTCTTC.

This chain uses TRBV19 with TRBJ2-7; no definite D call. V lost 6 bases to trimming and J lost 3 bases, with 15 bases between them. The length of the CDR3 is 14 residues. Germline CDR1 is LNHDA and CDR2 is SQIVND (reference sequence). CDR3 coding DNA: TGTGCCAGTAGCCCAAGGGCTCGCGACTACGAGCAGTACTTC. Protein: CASSPRARDYEQYF.

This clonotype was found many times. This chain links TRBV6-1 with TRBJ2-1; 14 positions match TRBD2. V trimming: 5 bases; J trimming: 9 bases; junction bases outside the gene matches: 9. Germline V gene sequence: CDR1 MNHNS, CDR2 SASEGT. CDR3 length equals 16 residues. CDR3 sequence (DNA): TGTGCCAGCAGTCTGACTAGCGGGGGGGATTCGGGTGAGCAGTTCTTC. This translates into CASSLTSGGDSGEQFF.

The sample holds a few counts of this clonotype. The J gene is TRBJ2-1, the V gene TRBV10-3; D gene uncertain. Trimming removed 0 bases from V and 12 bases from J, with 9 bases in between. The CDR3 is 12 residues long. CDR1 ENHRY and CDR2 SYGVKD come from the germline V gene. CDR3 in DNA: TGTGCCATCAGTGAGTCGACGGCAGGGCAGTTCTTC. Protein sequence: CAISESTAGQFF.

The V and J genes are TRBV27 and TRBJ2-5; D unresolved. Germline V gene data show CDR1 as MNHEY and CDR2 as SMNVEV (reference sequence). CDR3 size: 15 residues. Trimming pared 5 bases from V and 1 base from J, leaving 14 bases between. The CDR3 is CASSTLGLTQETQYF. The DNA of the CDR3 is TGTGCCAGCAGTACGCTCGGGTTGACCCAAGAGACCCAGTACTTC.

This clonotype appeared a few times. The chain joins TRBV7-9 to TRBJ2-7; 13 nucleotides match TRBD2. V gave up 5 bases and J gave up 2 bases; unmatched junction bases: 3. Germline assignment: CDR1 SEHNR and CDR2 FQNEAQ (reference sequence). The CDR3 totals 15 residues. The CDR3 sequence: CASSGLAGAPYEQYF. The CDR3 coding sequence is TGTGCCAGCAGCGGACTAGCGGGGGCACCCTACGAGCAGTACTTC. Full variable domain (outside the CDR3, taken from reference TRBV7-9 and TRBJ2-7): DTGVSQNPRHKITKRGQNVTFRCDPISEHNRLYWYRQTLGQGPEFLTYFQNEAQLEKSRLLSDRFSAERPKGSFSTLEIQRTEQGDSAMYLCASSGLAGAPYEQYFGPGTRLTVT.

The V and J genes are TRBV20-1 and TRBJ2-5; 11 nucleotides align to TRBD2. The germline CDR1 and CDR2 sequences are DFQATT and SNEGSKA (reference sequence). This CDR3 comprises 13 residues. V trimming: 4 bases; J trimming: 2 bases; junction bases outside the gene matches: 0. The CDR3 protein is CSATSGGQETQYF. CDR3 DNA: TGCAGTGCTACTAGCGGGGGGCAAGAGACCCAGTACTTC.

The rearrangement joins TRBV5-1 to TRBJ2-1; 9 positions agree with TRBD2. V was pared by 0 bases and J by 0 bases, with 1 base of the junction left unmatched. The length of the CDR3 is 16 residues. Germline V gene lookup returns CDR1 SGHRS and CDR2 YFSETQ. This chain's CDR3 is CASSLDSGSSYNEQFF. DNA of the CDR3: TGCGCCAGCAGCTTGGATAGCGGGAGCTCCTACAATGAGCAGTTCTTC.

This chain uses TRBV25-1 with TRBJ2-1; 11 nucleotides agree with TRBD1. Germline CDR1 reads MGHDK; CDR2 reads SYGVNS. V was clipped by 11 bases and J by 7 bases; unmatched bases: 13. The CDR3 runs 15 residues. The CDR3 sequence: CASNRGQGVMNEQFF. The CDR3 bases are TGTGCCTCCAATCGGGGACAGGGGGTGATGAATGAGCAGTTCTTC.

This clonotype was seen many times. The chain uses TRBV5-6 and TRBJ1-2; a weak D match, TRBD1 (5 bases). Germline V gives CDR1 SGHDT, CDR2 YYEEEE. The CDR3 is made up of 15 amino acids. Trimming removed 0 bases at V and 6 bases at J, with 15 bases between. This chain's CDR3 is CASSLEGVLRDGYTF. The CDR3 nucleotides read TGTGCCAGCAGCTTGGAAGGGGTCCTTCGCGATGGCTACACCTTC. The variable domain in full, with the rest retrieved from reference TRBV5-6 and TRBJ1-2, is DAGVTQSPTHLIKTRGQQVTLRCSPKSGHDTVSWYQQALGQGPQFIFQYYEEEERQRGNFPDRFSGHQFPNYSSELNVNALLLGDSALYLCASSLEGVLRDGYTFGSGTRLTVV.

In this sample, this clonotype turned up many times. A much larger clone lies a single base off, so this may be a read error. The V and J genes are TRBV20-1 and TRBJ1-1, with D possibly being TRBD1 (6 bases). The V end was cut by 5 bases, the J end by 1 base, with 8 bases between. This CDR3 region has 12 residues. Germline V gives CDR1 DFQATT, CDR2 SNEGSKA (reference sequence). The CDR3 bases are TGCAGTGCTTTCAGGGGGAACACTGAAGCTTTCTTT. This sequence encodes CSAFRGNTEAFF.

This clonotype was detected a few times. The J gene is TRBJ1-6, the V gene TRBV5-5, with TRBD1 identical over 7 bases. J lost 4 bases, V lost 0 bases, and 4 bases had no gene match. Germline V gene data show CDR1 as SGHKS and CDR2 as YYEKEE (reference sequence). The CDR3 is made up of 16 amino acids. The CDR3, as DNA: TGTGCCAGCAGCTTGGTTTCGGGACAGTATAATTCACCCCTCCACTTT. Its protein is CASSLVSGQYNSPLHF.

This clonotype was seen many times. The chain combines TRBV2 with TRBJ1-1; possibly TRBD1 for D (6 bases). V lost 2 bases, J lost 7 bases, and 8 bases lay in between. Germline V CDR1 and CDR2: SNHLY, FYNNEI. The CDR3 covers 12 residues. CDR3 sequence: CASSESGDEAFF. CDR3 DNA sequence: TGTGCCAGCAGTGAATCAGGGGATGAAGCTTTCTTT.

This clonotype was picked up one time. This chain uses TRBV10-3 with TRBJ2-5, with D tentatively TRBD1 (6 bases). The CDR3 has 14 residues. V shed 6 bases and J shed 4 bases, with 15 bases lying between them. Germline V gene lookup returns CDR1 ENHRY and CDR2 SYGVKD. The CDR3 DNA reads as TGTGCCATCAGCCCGGGAACAGGGCGAGAGACCCAGTACTTC. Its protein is CAISPGTGRETQYF.

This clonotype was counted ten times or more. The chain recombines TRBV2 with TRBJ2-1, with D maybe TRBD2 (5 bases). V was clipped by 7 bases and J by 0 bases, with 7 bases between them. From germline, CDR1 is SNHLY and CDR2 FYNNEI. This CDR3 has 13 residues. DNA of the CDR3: TGTGCCAGCAACCGGGACTCCTACAATGAGCAGTTCTTC. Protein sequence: CASNRDSYNEQFF. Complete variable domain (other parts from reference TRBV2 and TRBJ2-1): EPEVTQTPSHQVTQMGQEVILRCVPISNHLYFYWYRQILGQKVEFLVSFYNNEISEKSEIFDDQFSVERPDGSNFTLKIRSTKLEDSAMYFCASNRDSYNEQFFGPGTRLTVL.

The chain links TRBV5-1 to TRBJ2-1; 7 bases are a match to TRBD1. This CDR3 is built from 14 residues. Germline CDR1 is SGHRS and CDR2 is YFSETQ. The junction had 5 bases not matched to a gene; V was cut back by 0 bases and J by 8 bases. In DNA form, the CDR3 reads TGCGCCAGCAGCTTGGTAGGGGGCGCGGATGAGCAGTTCTTC. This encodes CASSLVGGADEQFF.

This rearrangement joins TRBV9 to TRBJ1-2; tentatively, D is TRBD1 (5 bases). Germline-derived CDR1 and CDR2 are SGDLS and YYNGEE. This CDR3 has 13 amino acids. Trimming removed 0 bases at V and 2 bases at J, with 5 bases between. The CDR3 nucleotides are TGTGCCAGCAGCGTAGCAGGGAACTATGGCTACACCTTC. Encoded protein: CASSVAGNYGYTF.

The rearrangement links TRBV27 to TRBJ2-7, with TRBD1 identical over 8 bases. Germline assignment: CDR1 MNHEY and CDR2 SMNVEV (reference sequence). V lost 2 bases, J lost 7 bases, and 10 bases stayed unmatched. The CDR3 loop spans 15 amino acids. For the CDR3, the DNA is TGTGCCAGCAGTTTAGTAAGAGGACAGGGAAGGGAGCAGTACTTC. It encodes CASSLVRGQGREQYF.

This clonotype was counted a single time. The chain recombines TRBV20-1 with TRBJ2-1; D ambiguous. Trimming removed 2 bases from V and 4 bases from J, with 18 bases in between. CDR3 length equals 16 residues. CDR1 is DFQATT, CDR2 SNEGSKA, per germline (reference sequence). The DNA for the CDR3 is TGCAGTGCTAGATCTTCCCTACTCCTGAATTACAATGAGCAGTTCTTC. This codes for CSARSSLLLNYNEQFF.

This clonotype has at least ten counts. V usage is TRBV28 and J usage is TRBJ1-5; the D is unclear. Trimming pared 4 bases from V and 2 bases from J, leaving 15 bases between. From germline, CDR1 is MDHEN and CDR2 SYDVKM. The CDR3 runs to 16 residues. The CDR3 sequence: CASSYGRVLGNQPQHF. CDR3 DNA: TGTGCCAGCAGTTATGGCCGGGTGTTGGGCAATCAGCCCCAGCATTTT.

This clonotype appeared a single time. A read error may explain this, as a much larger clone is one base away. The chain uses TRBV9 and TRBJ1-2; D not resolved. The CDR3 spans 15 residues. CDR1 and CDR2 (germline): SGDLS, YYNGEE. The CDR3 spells CASSVGDIPNCGYTF. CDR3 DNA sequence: TGTGCCAGCAGCGTAGGAGACATCCCTAACTGTGGCTACACCTTC.

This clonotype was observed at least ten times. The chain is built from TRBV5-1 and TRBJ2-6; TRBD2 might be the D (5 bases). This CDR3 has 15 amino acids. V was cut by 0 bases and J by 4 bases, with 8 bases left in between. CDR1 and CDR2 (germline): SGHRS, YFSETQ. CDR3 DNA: TGCGCCAGCAGCTTGGGGGGAGCCGGGGCCAACGTCCTGACTTTC. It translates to CASSLGGAGANVLTF.

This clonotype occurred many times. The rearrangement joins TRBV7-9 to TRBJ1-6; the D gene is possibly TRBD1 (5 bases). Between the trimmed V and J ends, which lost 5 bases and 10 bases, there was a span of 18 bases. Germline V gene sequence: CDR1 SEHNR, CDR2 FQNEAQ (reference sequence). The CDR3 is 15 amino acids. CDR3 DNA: TGTGCCAGCAGCATCCGGACAAGCTATCGGTCACCCCTCCACTTT. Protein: CASSIRTSYRSPLHF.

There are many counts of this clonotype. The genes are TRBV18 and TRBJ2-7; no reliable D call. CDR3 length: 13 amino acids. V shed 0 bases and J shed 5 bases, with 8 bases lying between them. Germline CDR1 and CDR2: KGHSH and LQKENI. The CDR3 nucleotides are TGTGCCAGCTCACCACCGGGTCTAGACGAGCAGTACTTC. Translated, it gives CASSPPGLDEQYF.

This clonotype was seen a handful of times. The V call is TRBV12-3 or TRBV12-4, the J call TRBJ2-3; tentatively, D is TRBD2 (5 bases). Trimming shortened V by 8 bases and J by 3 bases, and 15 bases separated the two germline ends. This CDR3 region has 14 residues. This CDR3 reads CASQARLSTDTQYF. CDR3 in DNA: TGTGCCAGCCAGGCTAGACTATCTACAGATACGCAGTATTTT.